The 24 T cell receptor beta chains below come from one sample, sequenced in a study of vaccination effects on CD4 cells after COVID-19. Profiled with immunoSEQ multiplex PCR; TCRdb holds only in-frame clones, not every one. Among just under 60,000 clones listed, under 80% were seen once. ViraFEST used viral peptide pools to expand antigen-specific CD4+ T cells before sequencing. At the end of around eleven days of culture, CD4+ T cells were isolated. Two doses of either BNT162b2 or mRNA-1273 were given to each participant. No antigen has been assigned to these receptors. This sample comprised CD4+ T cells from PBMCs cultured with HCoV-OC43 spike peptides, obtained after COVID-19 vaccination. Subset described: HCoV-OC43 spike overlapping peptide pool stimulation. Receptors originate from a human donor who received a COVID-19 vaccine.

This clone was observed a single time. The gene calls are TRBV5-8 and TRBJ2-7; D unresolved. Germline CDR1 reads SGHTS; CDR2 reads YDEGEE. Trimming removed 0 bases from V and 2 bases from J, with 9 bases in between. The CDR3 is 14 residues long. The CDR3 region is CASSLVRVTYEQYV. CDR3 nucleotides: TGTGCCAGCAGCTTGGTTAGGGTTACCTACGAGCAGTACGTC.

The rearrangement uses TRBV6-5 and TRBJ1-1; TRBD1 is a possible D gene (6 bases). Germline V gives CDR1 MNHEY, CDR2 SVGAGI. The CDR3 contains 14 residues. Trimming took off 2 bases at V and 8 bases at J, with 15 bases between the two ends. Written as DNA, the CDR3 is TGTGCCAGCAGTTACGTATCGGGACAAAAAGAAGCTTTCTTT. Translation: CASSYVSGQKEAFF.

This chain uses TRBV29-1 with TRBJ1-5, with D perhaps TRBD1 (5 bases). The CDR3 sequence is 13 residues long. Germline values: CDR1 SQVTM, CDR2 ANQGSEA. Trimming took off 4 bases at V and 3 bases at J, with 10 bases between the two ends. The CDR3 spells CSVARGDNQPQHF. CDR3 sequence (DNA): TGCAGCGTTGCACGGGGGGACAATCAGCCCCAGCATTTT.

The J gene is TRBJ2-7, the V gene TRBV5-5; D gene ambiguous. CDR1 and CDR2 (germline): SGHKS, YYEKEE (reference sequence). The CDR3 contains 14 residues. The V end was cut by 0 bases, the J end by 3 bases, with 10 bases between. CDR3: CASSLVDGYYEQYV. The CDR3 DNA reads as TGTGCCAGCAGCTTGGTTGACGGATACTACGAGCAGTACGTC.

This clone showed up just a few times. The chain has TRBV5-1 and TRBJ2-1; unclear D gene. Trimming left V 0 bases short and J 7 bases short, with 11 bases between. The germline CDR1 and CDR2 sequences are SGHRS and YFSETQ. This CDR3 comprises 14 residues. The CDR3 DNA sequence: TGCGCCAGCAGCTTGGTTGGTAGTAGAAATGAGCAGTTCTTC. Its translation: CASSLVGSRNEQFF.

This clone was recorded a few times. The V call is TRBV5-1, the J call TRBJ1-1, with unresolved D. Looked up from germline, CDR1 is SGHRS and CDR2 is YFSETQ. V lost 1 base and J lost 0, with 4 bases in between. The CDR3 extends over 13 amino acids. The CDR3 DNA is TGCGCCAGCAGCTTGACCATGAACACTGAAGCTTTCTTT. Translated, it gives CASSLTMNTEAFF.

The chain is built from TRBV2 and TRBJ2-1, with a possible D match to TRBD1 (5 bases). The CDR3 is 13 residues long. With 4 bases removed from V and 6 bases from J, the gap between germline ends came to 10 bases. Germline V gives CDR1 SNHLY, CDR2 FYNNEI. CDR3: CASSVARVNEQFF. The CDR3 nucleotides are TGTGCCAGCAGTGTGGCCAGGGTCAATGAGCAGTTCTTC.

This clone was seen a few times. V and J are TRBV5-8 and TRBJ1-4; D remains unclear. The CDR3 is 14 amino acids. Germline-derived CDR1 and CDR2 are SGHTS and YDEGEE. V was pared by 2 bases and J by 8 bases, with 13 bases between. The CDR3 spells CASSFEQGWEKLFF. The CDR3 DNA follows: TGTGCCAGCAGCTTCGAACAAGGTTGGGAAAAACTGTTTTTT.

This clone was recorded only once. This sequence joins TRBV19 and TRBJ1-4; D ambiguous. Trimming removed 5 bases at V and 13 bases at J, with 17 bases between. This CDR3 comprises 13 residues. Germline CDR1 and CDR2: LNHDA and SQIVND (reference sequence). The CDR3 sequence is CASSPTGQRTLFF. CDR3 sequence (DNA): TGTGCCAGTAGTCCCACGGGCCAAAGGACACTGTTTTTT.

The gene calls are TRBV27 and TRBJ2-3, with TRBD2 matching 12 bases. V gave up 4 bases and J gave up 2 bases; unmatched junction bases: 4. The CDR3 is made up of 16 amino acids. Germline CDR1 is MNHEY and CDR2 is SMNVEV (reference sequence). DNA for the CDR3: TGTGCCAGCAGTTCGGGACTAGCGGGTGTCACAGATACGCAGTATTTT. Translated, it gives CASSSGLAGVTDTQYF.

This clone was observed once. The chain links TRBV15 to TRBJ1-1, with D tentatively TRBD1 (5 bases). The CDR3 is 14 residues long. With 0 bases removed from V and 4 bases from J, the gap between germline ends came to 9 bases. Germline V CDR1 and CDR2: LNHNV, YYDKDF (reference sequence). The CDR3 DNA follows: TGTGCCACCAGCAGAGATTGGGGGTTCACTGAAGCTTTCTTT. It translates to CATSRDWGFTEAFF. The complete variable domain, with remaining parts taken from reference TRBV15 and TRBJ1-1, reads DAMVIQNPRYQVTQFGKPVTLSCSQTLNHNVMYWYQQKSSQAPKLLFHYYDKDFNNEADTPDNFQSRRPNTSFCFLDIRSPGLGDTAMYLCATSRDWGFTEAFFGQGTRLTVV.

The V call is TRBV5-1, the J call TRBJ1-6; D gene ambiguous. Trimming cost V 4 bases and J 10 bases, with 12 bases left between them. This CDR3 region has 13 residues. Per germline, CDR1 SGHRS and CDR2 YFSETQ. The CDR3 region has the DNA TGCGCCAGCAGCGAGAAGGTTAACTCACCCCTCCACTTT. Protein sequence: CASSEKVNSPLHF.

The chain has TRBV5-5 and TRBJ2-3; no clear D gene. CDR1 and CDR2 (germline): SGHKS, YYEKEE (reference sequence). This CDR3 has 14 amino acids. Trimming stripped 5 bases from V and 2 bases from J, with 12 bases between. CDR3 DNA sequence: TGTGCCAGCAGTTCACCTTCTAACACAGATACGCAGTATTTT. Encoded protein: CASSSPSNTDTQYF.

This clone was seen just once. This chain uses TRBV29-1 with TRBJ2-4, with 8 bases lining up with TRBD1. CDR1 and CDR2 (germline): SQVTM, ANQGSEA. The CDR3 extends over 14 amino acids. The ends lost 3 bases at V and 6 bases at J; junction bases unmatched: 7. CDR3 loop: CSVDLTGDGNIQYF. The CDR3 DNA is TGCAGCGTTGATTTGACAGGGGACGGAAACATTCAGTACTTC.

Here the CDR3 DNA reads TGTGCCAGCAGCCTTGCGGGGGGGGCCGCAGATACGCAGTATTTT. Its translation is CASSLAGGAADTQYF. V is TRBV28 and J is TRBJ2-3; 9 bases align to TRBD2. V was pared by 6 bases and J by 4 bases, with 8 bases of the junction left unmatched. Germline loops: CDR1 MDHEN, CDR2 SYDVKM. This CDR3 comprises 15 residues. The full variable domain, its missing parts supplied by reference TRBV28 and TRBJ2-3, is DVKVTQSSRYLVKRTGEKVFLECVQDMDHENMFWYRQDPGLGLRLIYFSYDVKMKEKGDIPEGYSVSREKKERFSLILESASTNQTSMYLCASSLAGGAADTQYFGPGTRLTVL.

In this sample, this clone turned up once. This sequence joins TRBV25-1 and TRBJ1-2; D is possibly TRBD1 (5 bases). The CDR3 runs to 12 residues. Deletions cut 8 bases from V and 4 bases from J, with 11 bases between. CDR1 is MGHDK, CDR2 SYGVNS, per germline. CDR3 sequence (DNA): TGTGCCAGCCGTGCAGGGTCCTATGGCTACACCTTC. Translated: CASRAGSYGYTF.

The chain recombines TRBV2 with TRBJ2-7, with D perhaps matching TRBD1 or TRBD2 (5 bases each). CDR3 length: 12 amino acids. The V gene lost 6 bases and the J gene lost 0 bases, with 6 bases spanning the gap. CDR1 and CDR2 from the germline V gene are SNHLY and FYNNEI. The CDR3 protein is CASRRGSYEQYV. The CDR3 DNA reads as TGTGCCAGCAGGAGGGGCTCCTACGAGCAGTACGTC.

The chain employs TRBV5-1 and TRBJ2-5; TRBD2 matches at 12 bases. The CDR3 loop spans 16 amino acids. Trimming removed 4 bases from V and 2 bases from J; junction bases left unmatched: 6. CDR1 and CDR2 (germline): SGHRS, YFSETQ. The CDR3 sequence: CASSILAGGPQETQYF. CDR3 in DNA: TGCGCCAGCAGCATACTAGCGGGGGGCCCGCAAGAGACCCAGTACTTC. Filled out from reference TRBV5-1 and TRBJ2-5, the complete variable domain reads KAGVTQTPRYLIKTRGQQVTLSCSPISGHRSVSWYQQTPGQGLQFLFEYFSETQRNKGNFPGRFSGRQFSNSRSEMNVSTLELGDSALYLCASSILAGGPQETQYFGPGTRLLVL.

The chain joins TRBV7-2 to TRBJ1-2; D perhaps matches TRBD1 (6 bases). From germline, CDR1 is SGHTA and CDR2 FQGNSA. The CDR3 length is 15 residues. Between the trimmed V and J ends, which lost 4 bases and 2 bases, there was a span of 14 bases. The CDR3 DNA reads as TGTGCCAGCAGCTCCTCCATGGGACAAAACTATGGCTACACCTTC. This gives the protein CASSSSMGQNYGYTF.

The gene calls are TRBV6-5 and TRBJ2-7; possible D gene TRBD2, 6 bases. The length of the CDR3 is 14 residues. CDR1 and CDR2 (germline): MNHEY, SVGAGI. Trimming pared 5 bases from V and 7 bases from J, leaving 18 bases between. The CDR3 nucleotides are TGTGCCAGCAGTCCCACCACAAGCCGGGGGGAGCAGTACGTC. Its protein product is CASSPTTSRGEQYV.

The count of this clone is one. The V and J genes are TRBV5-1 and TRBJ2-3; D unclear. The CDR3 extends over 14 amino acids. Trimming shortened V by 0 bases and J by 3 bases, and 8 bases separated the two germline ends. Germline V gene lookup returns CDR1 SGHRS and CDR2 YFSETQ. The DNA for the CDR3 is TGCGCCAGCAGCTTGGGCCAGATGACAGATACGCAGTATTTT. This sequence encodes CASSLGQMTDTQYF.

The rearrangement joins TRBV7-2 to TRBJ1-1, with D tentatively TRBD1 (6 bases). V dropped 5 bases and J dropped 3 bases, with 16 bases sitting between them. CDR1 is SGHTA, CDR2 FQGNSA, per germline. The length of the CDR3 is 15 residues. The CDR3 coding sequence is TGTGCCAGCAGCACTCGACGGGGGGCGGACACTGAAGCTTTCTTT. Translation: CASSTRRGADTEAFF.

J is TRBJ2-3 and V is TRBV24-1; D uncertain. The V gene's germline CDR1 is KGHDR and CDR2 SFDVKD. CDR3 length equals 12 residues. Trimming left V 4 bases short and J 3 bases short, with 4 bases between. CDR3 in DNA: TGTGCCACCAGTGACGTGACAGATACGCAGTATTTT. This translates into CATSDVTDTQYF.

V usage is TRBV5-1 and J usage is TRBJ1-2; TRBD1 is a possible D gene (5 bases). Per germline, CDR1 SGHRS and CDR2 YFSETQ. Trimming stripped 0 bases from V and 3 bases from J, with 15 bases between. This CDR3 region has 16 residues. As DNA, the CDR3 is TGCGCCAGCAGCTTGGGCCCGGGGGGGTACGACTATGGCTACACCTTC. This gives the protein CASSLGPGGYDYGYTF. The full variable domain, its missing parts supplied by reference TRBV5-1 and TRBJ1-2, is KAGVTQTPRYLIKTRGQQVTLSCSPISGHRSVSWYQQTPGQGLQFLFEYFSETQRNKGNFPGRFSGRQFSNSRSEMNVSTLELGDSALYLCASSLGPGGYDYGYTFGSGTRLTVV.